These T cell receptor beta chains were read from a single sample in a study of blood T cell repertoires in COVID-19. Data came from immunoSEQ multiplex PCR; TCRdb stores just in-frame clones and leaves some out. The sample yields 60,000 to 70,000 clones, 85% to 90% seen once. The sample comprised peripheral blood. Source of these receptors: a woman of 80 years or more with active COVID-19. The CDR3 runs from the conserved cysteine through the conserved F or W. The D gene is left open where the match is weak. Clone size is not always given. Where it is, it says once, few, many or a class for expanded clones.

>TRBD1|TRBJ2-7|.|TRBV28
TGTGCCAGCAGTTTATTAGGGACAGAGGGCTACGAGCAGTACTTC
CASSLLGTEGYEQYF
>.|TRBJ2-3|.|TRBV6-2/TRBV6-3
TGTGCCAGCAGTTACTCGATAGTCACAGATACGCAGTATTTT
CASSYSIVTDTQYF
>TRBD2|TRBJ2-7|.|TRBV6-6
TGTGCCAGCAGCCCGGGGACTAGCGGGGAATACGAGCAGTACTTC
CASSPGTSGEYEQYF
>TRBD2|TRBJ2-7|.|TRBV6-5
TGTGCGCCCCGCGGGGGGGACCCCTACGAGCAGTACTTC
CAPRGGDPYEQYF
>TRBD1|TRBJ2-7|.|TRBV7-2
TGTGCCAGCAGCCCGACAGGGGGGGGCACCTACGAGCAGTACTTC
CASSPTGGGTYEQYF
>.|TRBJ1-1|.|TRBV7-2
TGTGCCAGCAGCGGATCCGGGGGGGGTTACACTGAAGCTTTCTTT
CASSGSGGGYTEAFF
>TRBD2|TRBJ2-2|.|TRBV27
TGTGCCAGCAGTTTCTCATTACTAGCGATGAACACCGGGGAGCTGTTTTTT
CASSFSLLAMNTGELFF
>TRBD2|TRBJ2-3|.|TRBV9
TGTGCCAGCAGCGTAGGGGGTGCGGGGGGCCTCACAGATACGCAGTATTTT
CASSVGGAGGLTDTQYF
>TRBD1|TRBJ1-1|.|TRBV28
TGTGCCAGCAGTTTCCTGACAGGGCTAAACTATTTGAACACTGAAGCTTTCTTT
CASSFLTGLNYLNTEAFF
>.|TRBJ1-2|.|TRBV5-5
TGTGCCAGCAGCACCCTTCGAGCGGATAAAGGGTCTCTAGCTAACTATGGCTACACCTTC
CASSTLRADKGSLANYGYTF
>TRBD1|TRBJ1-2|.|TRBV4-3
TGCGCCAGCAGCCACATAGGACAGGTCTATGGCTACACCTTC
CASSHIGQVYGYTF
>.|TRBJ1-1|.|TRBV6-2/TRBV6-3
TGTGCCAGCAGTTTTTCAGGGGCGGGCACTGAAGCTTTCTTT
CASSFSGAGTEAFF
>TRBD2|TRBJ2-5|.|TRBV5-4
TGTGCCAGCGAGACTAGCGGGGGAGCCGGGGAGACCCAGTACTTC
CASETSGGAGETQYF
>TRBD1|TRBJ2-2|once|TRBV5-1
TGCGCCAGCAGCTTACGGGACAGGGGAACCGGGGAGCTGTTTTTT
CASSLRDRGTGELFF
>.|TRBJ1-5|.|TRBV7-9
TGTGCCAGCAGCTTAGAGGGGCAGCAGCCCCAGCATTTT
CASSLEGQQPQHF
>TRBD1|TRBJ1-1|.|TRBV19
TGTGCCAGTAGTGGGGGGACAGCGGGTGGAGTCACTGAAGCTTTCTTT
CASSGGTAGGVTEAFF
>TRBD1|TRBJ2-5|.|TRBV7-2
TGTGCCAGCAGCGGGGACAGGGTATACGAGACCCAGTACTTC
CASSGDRVYETQYF
>TRBD2|TRBJ2-7|.|TRBV7-9
TGTGCCAGCAGCCGAGCGGGGGGAGTCTCCTACGAGCAGTACTTC
CASSRAGGVSYEQYF
>.|TRBJ1-1|.|TRBV5-1
TGCGCCAGCAGCGTCGGACAGAACACTGAAGCTTTCTTT
CASSVGQNTEAFF
>.|TRBJ2-5|.|TRBV28
TGTGCCAGCAGTAAGATGCGGGGCGGGTTTGGGGAGACCCAGTACTTC
CASSKMRGGFGETQYF
>.|TRBJ2-7|.|TRBV5-1
TGCGCCAGCAGCTTGGGATTTACCGAGGGAAGGAACGAGCAGTACTTC
CASSLGFTEGRNEQYF
>.|TRBJ2-3|.|TRBV28
TGTGCCAGCAGTACCGGGACTACCGGGGGCCTTACGCAGTATTTT
CASSTGTTGGLTQYF
>TRBD2|TRBJ2-2|.|TRBV30
TGTGCCTGGAGTGTACTCGCGGGGGCGAACACCGGGGAGCTGTTTTTT
CAWSVLAGANTGELFF